Below, one T cell receptor (beta chain) is given with its context. The antigen it binds to is not known. Its ends do not fully match the called genes, so a read error is possible. Including the terminal cysteine and phenylalanine, the CDR3 comprises 14 residues. The only DNA kept is the CDR3, 42 bases in frame from the first base. CDR1 is given as SNHLY and CDR2 as FYNNEI, both from the germline V gene. These data belong to a study of blood T cells in healthy people across ages (dated by TCRdb to the mid-2010s). About the study as a whole: In model experiments, template switching captured about one uniquely barcoded TCR beta cDNA molecule for every two T cells. Age-related changes in TCR beta repertoire diversity were measured in the study by deep sequencing normalized with unique cDNA molecular identifiers. Four age groups were formed from the donors: young (average roughly 15 years), middle-aged (roughly 38), aged (approximately 60) and long-lived (around 82). To avoid experimental bias, donors of different ages were distributed randomly across sequencing lanes. Using the same blood draw, the study looked at two additional independent replicas of 1 million unique cDNA reads for two donors, one aged 18 to 29 and the other aged 80 or older.

Overall study outcomes, separate from this receptor: There was a strong correlation between observed TCR beta diversity and the percentage of naive T cells measured by flow cytometry. Because profiling used bulk unsorted PBMCs, naive and antigen-experienced compartments could not be compared conclusively. Estimates of total diversity from one million sequenced T cells were regarded as lower bounds and underestimates. Compared with the aged group, the long-lived group had more naive CD4+ T cells, fewer expanded clones and increased TCR diversity, suggesting age selection. Observed TCR beta diversity per million T cells fell roughly linearly with age, and a significant reduction was already apparent by age roughly 40. The CMV infection status of donors was not known, potentially confounding age-related changes in expanded clonotypes.

Library method: 5' RACE. The instrument was an Illumina HiSeq 2500. The second PCR ran for about 7 to 11 cycles and used a J-beta primer mix along with a sample-barcoded 5' primer. A unique molecular identifier was introduced onto each TCR beta cDNA molecule by a template-switch 5' adaptor carrying 12 random nucleotides. At least 2.5 million CDR3-containing paired-end reads were obtained from each sample. All of the RNA was converted into first-strand cDNA using the Mint cDNA synthesis kit, with a TRBC-specific oligonucleotide serving as the primer. After uracil-DNA glycosylase treatment, a first 18-cycle PCR used universal primers M1SS and BC2_uni_R on all cDNA. The study's processing was this. Normalization of each sample was performed by random selection of 1 million high-quality reads, each carrying a distinct molecular identifier. Reads sharing molecular identifiers were discarded rather than binned into consensus sequences. MiTCR, with a Q25 quality threshold and the strictest error-elimination algorithm, was used for CDR3 identification, clonotype clustering and error correction. A nonparametric unseen species model with Euler transformation was used to estimate lower-bound total TCR beta diversity. Through fastp at Q25 and MiXCR, TCRdb rebuilt clones from the public reads, retaining in-frame beta chains. For every CDR3 protein sequence, its rows merge into one entry that carries the most common genes and DNA. The V and J calls were not made by the authors but by TCRdb's processing. The sample table lists 700,000 to 850,000 distinct CDR3 sequences, 35% to 40% of them with a count of one. Clones ranked in the top ten supply under 15% of the sample.

Systemically healthy Caucasian individuals from Russia, 35 to 50 in total and aged about 6 to 100 years, were included as donors. Each donor gave roughly 9 milliliters of peripheral blood, drawn into EDTA-treated Vacutainer tubes. Ficoll-Paque density-gradient centrifugation was used to isolate PBMCs, with at least 6.5 million per sample. Total RNA was extracted from PBMCs with Trizol reagent, with at least 5 micrograms obtained per sample. The percentages of naive CD45RAhigh/CD27high T cells were determined by flow cytometry on a PBMC aliquot from every donor. Material: blood. The V and J genes are TRBV2 and TRBJ2-1; no D segment can be confidently identified. This TCR was recovered from a man between 18 and 35 years old in good health. CDR3 sequence: CASSEGMVNNEQFF. The nucleotide sequence reads TGTGCCAGCAGCGAAGGGATGGTAAACAATGAGCAGTTCTTC.